This entry features one TCR beta chain sequence. The antigen is undetermined. The sample comes from a study of cytomegalovirus exposure and HLA in healthy donors. The CDR3 runs to 15 residues. The ends lost 4 bases at V and 2 bases at J; junction bases unmatched: 6. CDR1 and CDR2 (germline): SGHDN, FVKESK. Study conclusions and caveats: There were reportedly fewer N-insertions in an Asian-associated ancestry cluster than the roughly 670-donor mean, in a later analysis. Confirmation was obtained in vitro that three CMV-associated chains are specific for CMV antigens. One variant, a missense change in DCLRE1C, was linked in a later analysis to TCR beta V- and J-gene trimming.

The PCR had 60 Vbeta and 13 Jbeta primers. This table comes from immunoSEQ multiplex PCR, and its TCRdb copy is limited to in-frame clones, with some not included. Of fewer than 200,000 clones listed, around 80% are singletons. Specimen: PBMCs. J is TRBJ2-7 and V is TRBV14; 9 nucleotides match TRBD1. The sequence derives from a man aged 35 to 55 in good health and CMV-seronegative. The CDR3 DNA is TGTGCCAGCAGCCCCTACAGGGGGCTACCCTACGAGCAGTACTTC. Translated, it gives CASSPYRGLPYEQYF.